This entry features one T cell receptor beta chain sequence. The data originate from a study of PD-L1 blockade in urothelial cancer. This table comes from immunoSEQ multiplex PCR, and its TCRdb copy is limited to in-frame clones, with some not included. The data show some 40,000 clones, under 90% seen once. This CDR3 has 17 residues. V lost 3 bases and J lost 0; bases outside the gene matches: 6. Germline V lookup: CDR1 LGHNA, CDR2 YNFKEQ. The gene calls are TRBV4-2 and TRBJ1-2; 11 bases fit TRBD1. The sequencing here drew on PBMCs, taken around atezolizumab (anti-PD-L1) treatment. The TCR sequence derives from a man aged 60-69 years with urothelial cancer. This CDR3 reads CASSQRTGGRSNYGYTF. CDR3 nucleotide sequence: TGTGCCAGCAGCCAGAGGACAGGGGGCAGGTCTAACTATGGCTACACCTTC.